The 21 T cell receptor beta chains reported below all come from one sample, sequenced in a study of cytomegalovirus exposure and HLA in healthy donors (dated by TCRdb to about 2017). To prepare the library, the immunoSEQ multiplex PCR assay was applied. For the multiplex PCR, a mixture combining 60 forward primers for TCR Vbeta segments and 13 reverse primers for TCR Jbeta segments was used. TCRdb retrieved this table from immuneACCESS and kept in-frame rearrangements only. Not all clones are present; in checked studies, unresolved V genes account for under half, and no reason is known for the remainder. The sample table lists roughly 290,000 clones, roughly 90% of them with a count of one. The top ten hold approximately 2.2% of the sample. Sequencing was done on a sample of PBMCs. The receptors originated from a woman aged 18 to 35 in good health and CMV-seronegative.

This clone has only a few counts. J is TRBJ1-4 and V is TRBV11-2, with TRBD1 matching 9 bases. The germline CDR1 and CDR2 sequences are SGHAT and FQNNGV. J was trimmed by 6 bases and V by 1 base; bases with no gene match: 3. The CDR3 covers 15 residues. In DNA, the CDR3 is TGTGCCAGCAGCTTAGCAGGGGACAGGGATGAAAAACTGTTTTTT. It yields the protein CASSLAGDRDEKLFF.

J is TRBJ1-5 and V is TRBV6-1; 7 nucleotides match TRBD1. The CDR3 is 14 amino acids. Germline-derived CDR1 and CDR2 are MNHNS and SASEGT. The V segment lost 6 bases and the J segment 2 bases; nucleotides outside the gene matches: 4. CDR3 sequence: CASRATGGNQPQHF. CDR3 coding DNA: TGTGCCAGCAGGGCAACAGGGGGCAATCAGCCCCAGCATTTT.

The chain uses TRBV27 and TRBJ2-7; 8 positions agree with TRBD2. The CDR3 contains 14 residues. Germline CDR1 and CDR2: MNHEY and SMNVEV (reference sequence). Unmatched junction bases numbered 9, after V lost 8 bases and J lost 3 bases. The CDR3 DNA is TGTGCCAGCTCGGGGGAAGCGGGGGTCTACGAGCAGTACTTC. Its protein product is CASSGEAGVYEQYF.

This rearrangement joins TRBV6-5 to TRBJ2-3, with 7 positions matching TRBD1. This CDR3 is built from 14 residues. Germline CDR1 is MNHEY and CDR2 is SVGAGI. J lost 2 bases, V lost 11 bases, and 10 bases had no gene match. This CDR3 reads CASGQQTLTDTQYF. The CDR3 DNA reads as TGTGCCTCGGGACAGCAAACACTCACAGATACGCAGTATTTT.

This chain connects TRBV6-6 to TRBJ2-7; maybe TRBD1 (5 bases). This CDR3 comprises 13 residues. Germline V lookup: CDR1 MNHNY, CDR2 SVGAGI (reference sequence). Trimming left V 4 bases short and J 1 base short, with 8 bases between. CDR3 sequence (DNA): TGTGCCAGCAGTTCGACAGCATCCTACGAGCAGTACTTC. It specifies CASSSTASYEQYF.

CDR3 amino acids: CASSPTFGGYGYTF. In DNA form, the CDR3 reads TGTGCCAGCAGCCCCACCTTCGGGGGGTATGGCTACACCTTC. The V and J genes are TRBV6-5 and TRBJ1-2; D may be TRBD1 (5 bases). This CDR3 is built from 14 residues. Germline assignment: CDR1 MNHEY and CDR2 SVGAGI. Trimming removed 6 bases at V and 5 bases at J, with 16 bases between.

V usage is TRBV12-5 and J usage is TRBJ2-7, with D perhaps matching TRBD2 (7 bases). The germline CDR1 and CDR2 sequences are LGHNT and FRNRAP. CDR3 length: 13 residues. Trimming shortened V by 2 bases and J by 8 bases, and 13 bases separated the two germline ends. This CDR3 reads CASGLSGGVKQYF. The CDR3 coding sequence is TGTGCTAGTGGTTTGTCGGGGGGCGTCAAGCAGTACTTC.

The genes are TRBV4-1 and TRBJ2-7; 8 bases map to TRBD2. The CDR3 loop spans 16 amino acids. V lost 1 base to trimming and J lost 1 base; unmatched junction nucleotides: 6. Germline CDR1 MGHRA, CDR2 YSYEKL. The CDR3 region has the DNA TGCGCCAGCAGCCAAGTGCTAGCGGGCGGATCCTACGAGCAGTACTTC. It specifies CASSQVLAGGSYEQYF.

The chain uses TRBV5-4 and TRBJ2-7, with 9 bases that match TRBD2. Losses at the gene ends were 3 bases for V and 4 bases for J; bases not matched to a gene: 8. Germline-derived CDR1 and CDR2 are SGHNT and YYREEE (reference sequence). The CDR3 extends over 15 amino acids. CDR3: CASSYASGETYEQYF. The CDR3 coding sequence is TGTGCCAGCAGCTACGCTAGCGGGGAGACATACGAGCAGTACTTC. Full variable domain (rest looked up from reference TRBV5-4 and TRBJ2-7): ETGVTQSPTHLIKTRGQQVTLRCSSQSGHNTVSWYQQALGQGPQFIFQYYREEENGRGNFPPRFSGLQFPNYSSELNVNALELDDSALYLCASSYASGETYEQYFGPGTRLTVT.

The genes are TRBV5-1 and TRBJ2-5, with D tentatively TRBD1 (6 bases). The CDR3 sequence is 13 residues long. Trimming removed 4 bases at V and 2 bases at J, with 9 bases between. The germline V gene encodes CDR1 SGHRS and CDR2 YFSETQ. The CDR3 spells CASSRGQQETQYF. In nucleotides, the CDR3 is TGCGCCAGCAGCCGCGGACAGCAAGAGACCCAGTACTTC.

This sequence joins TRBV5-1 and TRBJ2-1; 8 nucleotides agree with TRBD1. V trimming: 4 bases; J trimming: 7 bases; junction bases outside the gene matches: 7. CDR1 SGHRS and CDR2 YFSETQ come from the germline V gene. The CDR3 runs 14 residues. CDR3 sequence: CASSEGQGINEQFF. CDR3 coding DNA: TGCGCCAGCAGCGAAGGACAGGGTATTAATGAGCAGTTCTTC. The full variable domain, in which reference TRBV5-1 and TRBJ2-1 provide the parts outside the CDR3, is KAGVTQTPRYLIKTRGQQVTLSCSPISGHRSVSWYQQTPGQGLQFLFEYFSETQRNKGNFPGRFSGRQFSNSRSEMNVSTLELGDSALYLCASSEGQGINEQFFGPGTRLTVL.

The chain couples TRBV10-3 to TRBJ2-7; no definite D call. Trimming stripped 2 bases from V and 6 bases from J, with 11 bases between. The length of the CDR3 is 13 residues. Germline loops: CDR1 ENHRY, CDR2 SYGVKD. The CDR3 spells CAISEAQAVEQYF. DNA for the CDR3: TGTGCCATCAGTGAGGCGCAGGCCGTCGAGCAGTACTTC.

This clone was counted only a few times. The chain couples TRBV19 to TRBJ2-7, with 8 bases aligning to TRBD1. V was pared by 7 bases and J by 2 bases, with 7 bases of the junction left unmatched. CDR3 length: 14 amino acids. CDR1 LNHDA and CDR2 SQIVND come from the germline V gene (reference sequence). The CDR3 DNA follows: TGTGCCAGTAAGACAGGGGATAGGGCCTACGAGCAGTACTTC. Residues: CASKTGDRAYEQYF.

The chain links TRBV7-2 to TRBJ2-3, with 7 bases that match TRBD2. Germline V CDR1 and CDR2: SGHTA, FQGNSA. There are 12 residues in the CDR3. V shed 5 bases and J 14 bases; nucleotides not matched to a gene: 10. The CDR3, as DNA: TGTGCCAGCAGCCACCCCGGGGGGAACAGGTATTTT. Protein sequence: CASSHPGGNRYF.

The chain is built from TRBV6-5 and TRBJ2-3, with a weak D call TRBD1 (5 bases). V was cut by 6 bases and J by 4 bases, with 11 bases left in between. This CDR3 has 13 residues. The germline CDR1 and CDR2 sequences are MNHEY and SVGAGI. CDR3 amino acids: CASRPGRADTQYF. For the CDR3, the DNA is TGTGCCAGCAGACCCGGCAGGGCAGATACGCAGTATTTT.

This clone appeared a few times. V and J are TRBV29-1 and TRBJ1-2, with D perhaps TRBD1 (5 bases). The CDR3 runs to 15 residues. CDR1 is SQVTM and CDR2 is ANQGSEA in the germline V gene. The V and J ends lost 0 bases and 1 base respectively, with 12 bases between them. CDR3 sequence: CSVEDWGSINYGYTF. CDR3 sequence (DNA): TGCAGCGTTGAAGATTGGGGCAGCATTAACTATGGCTACACCTTC.

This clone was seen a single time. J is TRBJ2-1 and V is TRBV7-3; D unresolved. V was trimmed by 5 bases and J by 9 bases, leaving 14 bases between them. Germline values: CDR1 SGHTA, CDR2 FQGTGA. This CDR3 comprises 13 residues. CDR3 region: CASSEYPSVEQFF. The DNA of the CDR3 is TGTGCCAGCAGCGAATACCCCTCGGTTGAGCAGTTCTTC.

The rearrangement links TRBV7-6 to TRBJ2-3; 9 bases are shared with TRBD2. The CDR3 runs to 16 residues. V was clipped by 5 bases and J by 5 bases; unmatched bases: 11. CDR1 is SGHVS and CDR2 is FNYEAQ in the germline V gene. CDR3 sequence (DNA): TGTGCCAGCAGCCCAACGGGGAGCGGGGGGCGAGATACGCAGTATTTT. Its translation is CASSPTGSGGRDTQYF.

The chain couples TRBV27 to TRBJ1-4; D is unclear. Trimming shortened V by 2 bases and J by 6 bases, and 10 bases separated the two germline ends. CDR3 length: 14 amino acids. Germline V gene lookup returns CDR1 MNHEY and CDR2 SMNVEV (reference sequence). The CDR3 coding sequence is TGTGCCAGCAGTTTAAAAGGAGTGGATGAAAAACTGTTTTTT. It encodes CASSLKGVDEKLFF.

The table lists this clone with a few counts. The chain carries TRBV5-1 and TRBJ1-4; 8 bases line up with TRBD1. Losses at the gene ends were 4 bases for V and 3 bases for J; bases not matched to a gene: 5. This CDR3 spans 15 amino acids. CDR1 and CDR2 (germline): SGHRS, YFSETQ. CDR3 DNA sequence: TGCGCCAGCAGCGCCCAGGGGGCATCTAATGAAAAACTGTTTTTT. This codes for CASSAQGASNEKLFF. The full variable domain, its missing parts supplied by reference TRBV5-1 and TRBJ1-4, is KAGVTQTPRYLIKTRGQQVTLSCSPISGHRSVSWYQQTPGQGLQFLFEYFSETQRNKGNFPGRFSGRQFSNSRSEMNVSTLELGDSALYLCASSAQGASNEKLFFGSGTQLSVL.

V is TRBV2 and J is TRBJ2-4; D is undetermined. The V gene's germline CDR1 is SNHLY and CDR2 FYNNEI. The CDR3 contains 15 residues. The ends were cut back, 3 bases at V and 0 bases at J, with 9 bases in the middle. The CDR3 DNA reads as TGTGCCAGCAGTGAGGGCCAGTTAGCCAAAAACATTCAGTACTTC. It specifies CASSEGQLAKNIQYF.